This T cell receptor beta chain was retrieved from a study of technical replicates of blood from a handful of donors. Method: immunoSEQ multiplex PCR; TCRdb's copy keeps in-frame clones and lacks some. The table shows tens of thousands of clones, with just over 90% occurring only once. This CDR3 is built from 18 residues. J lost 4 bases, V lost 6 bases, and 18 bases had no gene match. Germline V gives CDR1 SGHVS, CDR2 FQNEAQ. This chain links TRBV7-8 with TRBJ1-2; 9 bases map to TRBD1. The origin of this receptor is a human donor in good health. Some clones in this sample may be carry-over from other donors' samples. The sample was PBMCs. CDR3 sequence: CASRSDVLRQGVTYGYTF. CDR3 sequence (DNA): TGTGCCAGCAGATCGGACGTCCTGCGACAGGGGGTGACCTATGGCTACACCTTC.